These 20 T cell receptor beta chains originate from one sample sequenced in a study of blood T cell repertoires in COVID-19. Produced via immunoSEQ multiplex PCR; TCRdb's table is partial and in-frame only. The sample lists roughly 280,000 clones, around 90% occurring once. Sequencing was done on a sample of PBMCs or T cells enriched from blood (not recorded which). The source of these receptors is a woman aged 45-60 years who had recovered from COVID-19.

The rearrangement links TRBV19 to TRBJ1-5, with 10 bases lining up with TRBD1. The CDR3 has 15 residues. The V segment lost 5 bases and the J segment 3 bases; nucleotides outside the gene matches: 4. Germline-derived CDR1 and CDR2 are LNHDA and SQIVND (reference sequence). The CDR3, as DNA: TGTGCCAGTAGTGGGGGGACAGGGGTCAATCAGCCCCAGCATTTT. Encoded protein: CASSGGTGVNQPQHF.

The chain joins TRBV9 to TRBJ1-1; D is uncertain. This CDR3 comprises 14 residues. V lost 3 bases, J lost 1 base, and 10 bases lay in between. CDR1 SGDLS and CDR2 YYNGEE come from the germline V gene. CDR3 sequence (DNA): TGTGCCAGCAGCGAATTTACAGAGAACACTGAAGCTTTCTTT. Amino acids: CASSEFTENTEAFF.

The CDR3 reads CASHRDFSYNSPLHF. The CDR3 nucleotides are TGCGCCAGCCACAGGGATTTCTCCTATAATTCACCCCTCCACTTT. The chain couples TRBV5-1 to TRBJ1-6; D possibly corresponds to TRBD1 (6 bases). V was clipped by 7 bases and J by 0 bases, with 11 bases between them. The CDR3 spans 15 residues. The V gene's germline CDR1 is SGHRS and CDR2 YFSETQ. The whole variable domain, filled in from reference TRBV5-1 and TRBJ1-6, reads KAGVTQTPRYLIKTRGQQVTLSCSPISGHRSVSWYQQTPGQGLQFLFEYFSETQRNKGNFPGRFSGRQFSNSRSEMNVSTLELGDSALYLCASHRDFSYNSPLHFGNGTRLTVT.

This clone was recorded a few times. The genes are TRBV9 and TRBJ1-6, with 8 bases matching TRBD1. CDR3 size: 17 residues. The V segment lost 3 bases and the J segment 9 bases; nucleotides outside the gene matches: 14. CDR1 is SGDLS and CDR2 is YYNGEE in the germline V gene. The CDR3 DNA reads as TGTGCCAGCAGCGGACCTGCGGGACAGGTTTCTCGTTCACCCCTCCACTTT. Translated: CASSGPAGQVSRSPLHF.

V is TRBV2 and J is TRBJ1-2; 9 nucleotides match TRBD1. The length of the CDR3 is 13 residues. J lost 4 bases, V lost 6 bases, and 3 bases had no gene match. The germline gives CDR1 SNHLY, CDR2 FYNNEI. The CDR3 here is CASRRQGGYGYTF. In DNA, the CDR3 is TGTGCCAGCAGGAGACAGGGGGGCTATGGCTACACCTTC.

The V and J genes are TRBV28 and TRBJ1-1; TRBD1 might be the D (6 bases). Deletions cut 5 bases from V and 1 base from J, with 14 bases between. CDR3 size: 15 residues. The V gene's germline CDR1 is MDHEN and CDR2 SYDVKM. CDR3 residues: CASSPTGHQNTEAFF. CDR3 nucleotides: TGTGCCAGCAGTCCCACGGGACACCAGAACACTGAAGCTTTCTTT.

V usage is TRBV10-3 and J usage is TRBJ1-1; D is unclear. V lost 3 bases, J lost 4 bases, and 15 bases lay in between. This CDR3 comprises 15 residues. Looked up from germline, CDR1 is ENHRY and CDR2 is SYGVKD. The CDR3 is CAISEREPGGTEAFF. The DNA of the CDR3 is TGTGCCATCAGTGAAAGGGAGCCAGGTGGCACTGAAGCTTTCTTT.

The chain has TRBV27 and TRBJ2-5; TRBD2 might be the D (5 bases). Germline V CDR1 and CDR2: MNHEY, SMNVEV (reference sequence). CDR3 length: 16 amino acids. Trimming removed 1 base from V and 5 bases from J, with 17 bases in between. CDR3 region: CASSLLAGLGGETQYF. The CDR3 bases are TGTGCCAGCAGTTTATTGGCCGGGCTAGGCGGGGAGACCCAGTACTTC.

The J gene is TRBJ2-1, the V gene TRBV19; 8 bases are a match to TRBD1. This CDR3 has 15 residues. Germline V lookup: CDR1 LNHDA, CDR2 SQIVND (reference sequence). J lost 5 bases, V lost 5 bases, and 8 bases had no gene match. CDR3 sequence reads: CASSARTGRDNEQFF. In nucleotides, the CDR3 is TGTGCCAGTAGTGCAAGGACAGGGAGAGACAATGAGCAGTTCTTC. The full variable domain, completed using reference TRBV19 and TRBJ2-1, is DGGITQSPKYLFRKEGQNVTLSCEQNLNHDAMYWYRQDPGQGLRLIYYSQIVNDFQKGDIAEGYSVSREKKESFPLTVTSAQKNPTAFYLCASSARTGRDNEQFFGPGTRLTVL.

This clone was detected once. The rearrangement links TRBV30 to TRBJ2-2; D is ambiguous. Looked up from germline, CDR1 is GTSNPN and CDR2 is SVGIG (reference sequence). V was clipped by 7 bases and J by 7 bases, with 16 bases between them. The CDR3 is 13 residues long. The CDR3 reads CASQDAPNGELFF. DNA of the CDR3: TGTGCCTCCCAGGATGCACCTAACGGGGAGCTGTTTTTT.

This chain links TRBV7-9 with TRBJ2-3; 7 bases are shared with TRBD1. CDR1 is SEHNR, CDR2 FQNEAQ, per germline (reference sequence). V dropped 5 bases and J dropped 2; count of bases not matched to a gene: 7. The CDR3 runs to 15 residues. The CDR3 bases are TGTGCCAGCAGCGCCGGGACAGCCTCCACAGATACGCAGTATTTT. It is translated as CASSAGTASTDTQYF.

The chain uses TRBV6-5 and TRBJ2-2; a weak D match, TRBD2 (6 bases). Trimming stripped 0 bases from V and 8 bases from J, with 16 bases between. The germline V gene has CDR1 MNHEY and CDR2 SVGAGI. This CDR3 spans 16 amino acids. CDR3 protein: CASSYSRGGARGELFF. CDR3 bases: TGTGCCAGCAGTTACTCGCGGGGCGGGGCGAGGGGGGAGCTGTTTTTT.

The chain couples TRBV4-3 to TRBJ2-1; 7 positions match TRBD2. Trimming at V came to 0 bases and at J to 1 base, leaving 3 bases not matched to a gene. The CDR3 totals 16 residues. Germline CDR1 reads LGHNA; CDR2 reads YSLEER. The CDR3 DNA sequence: TGCGCCAGCAGCCAAGATCGAGCGGGGTCCTACAATGAGCAGTTCTTC. Amino acid sequence: CASSQDRAGSYNEQFF.

The genes are TRBV3-1 (or the pseudogene TRBV3-2) and TRBJ2-7, with TRBD1 matching over 7 bases. Germline V lookup: CDR1 LGHDT, CDR2 YNNKEL (reference sequence). V was pared by 6 bases and J by 3 bases, with 5 bases of the junction left unmatched. The CDR3 spans 13 residues. The CDR3 sequence: CASRGGQNYEQYF. The DNA for the CDR3 is TGTGCCAGCAGAGGGGGACAGAACTACGAGCAGTACTTC.

V and J are TRBV19 and TRBJ1-5, with 9 bases aligning to TRBD1. With 6 bases clipped from V and 5 bases from J, the junction kept 14 bases outside the gene matches. CDR3 length: 17 amino acids. In germline, CDR1 is LNHDA, CDR2 SQIVND (reference sequence). The CDR3 DNA reads TGTGCCAGTAGCCCGACTATGGGACAGGGCTTACATCAGCCCCAGCATTTT. Its protein is CASSPTMGQGLHQPQHF.

The chain couples TRBV28 to TRBJ2-1, with D possibly TRBD2 on 5 matching bases. Per germline, CDR1 MDHEN and CDR2 SYDVKM. Between the trimmed V and J ends, which lost 2 bases and 2 bases, there was a span of 16 bases. This CDR3 spans 17 amino acids. The CDR3 loop is CASSLRRVSPPYNEQFF. CDR3 in DNA: TGTGCCAGCAGTTTACGGCGGGTGAGCCCCCCCTACAATGAGCAGTTCTTC.

This clone was detected once. The gene calls are TRBV29-1 and TRBJ1-1; D gene unclear. CDR1 is SQVTM and CDR2 is ANQGSEA in the germline V gene. This CDR3 is 12 amino acids long. Trimming took 6 bases from V and 7 from J, leaving 15 bases between them. CDR3 DNA sequence: TGCAGCGTCGCCGGGAGACCGAATGAAGCTTTCTTT. Its translation: CSVAGRPNEAFF.

The chain's CDR3 is CASSFGVGRNQPQHF. CDR3 coding DNA: TGTGCCAGCAGTTTCGGGGTAGGTCGCAATCAGCCCCAGCATTTT. The genes are TRBV28 and TRBJ1-5; D remains unclear. Germline V gives CDR1 MDHEN, CDR2 SYDVKM. The CDR3 is made up of 15 amino acids. Trimming pared 3 bases from V and 2 bases from J, leaving 11 bases between.

The V gene is TRBV4-3, the J gene TRBJ2-1, with a tentative D call TRBD2 (7 bases). The V gene's germline CDR1 is LGHNA and CDR2 YSLEER. Trimming left V 1 base short and J 2 bases short, with 15 bases between. CDR3 length: 17 residues. The DNA for the CDR3 is TGCGCCAGCAGCCAAGTGAGGGGGGGCGGAACCTACAATGAGCAGTTCTTC. Residues: CASSQVRGGGTYNEQFF.

CDR3 sequence reads: CASSFRIGAYNSPLHF. The CDR3 region has the DNA TGTGCCAGCAGCTTTCGGATTGGGGCATATAATTCACCCCTCCACTTT. This sequence joins TRBV7-9 and TRBJ1-6; D is possibly TRBD1 (5 bases). The V gene's germline CDR1 is SEHNR and CDR2 FQNEAQ (reference sequence). This CDR3 region has 16 residues. The ends were cut back, 3 bases at V and 4 bases at J, with 13 bases in the middle.